The entry below gives a single T cell receptor (beta chain) sequence along with its context. Its antigen is as yet unknown. This CDR3 has 12 amino acids. CDR1 is SGHRS, CDR2 YFSETQ, per germline. The V gene lost 0 bases and the J gene lost 7 bases, with 7 bases spanning the gap. Libraries of TCR beta came from quantitative 5'-RACE with molecular barcodes. A single record per CDR3 protein comes from TCRdb applying MiXCR to the 5' RACE reads. The sample records roughly 370,000 distinct CDR3 sequences, 20% to 25% being singletons. The entry originates in a study of CD8 T cells in ankylosing spondylitis. The study, taken as a whole, reports: Within ankylosing spondylitis blood, a TCR beta motif made up of eight or nine highly homologous variants appeared to be characteristic. Researchers report that disease-linked clones proved CD8+ and relatively rare in peripheral blood. Significantly higher representation of disease-linked clones was reported for matched ankylosing spondylitis synovial fluid. Both synovial fluid and blood in reactive arthritis had previously been reported to carry some motif variants.

The sequenced sample consisted of blood, either unsorted or a sorted T cell fraction (not recorded which). The TCR comes from a male donor with ankylosing spondylitis. The chain is built from TRBV5-1 and TRBJ2-5; D gene uncertain. CDR3 DNA: TGCGCCAGCAGCTTGGAGGCGAGGACCCAGTACTTC. This translates into CASSLEARTQYF.